Each of the 9 T cell receptor beta chains below was sequenced from the same sample in a study of blood T cell repertoires in COVID-19. The table came from immunoSEQ multiplex PCR; TCRdb's copy has only in-frame clones and leaves some out. The profile shows about 120,000 clones, roughly 86% of them singletons. Sequencing was carried out using peripheral blood. The source of these receptors is a man aged 35 to 55 with acute or convalescent COVID-19.

The rearrangement uses TRBV19 and TRBJ2-7; no clear D gene. V lost 3 bases to trimming and J lost 5 bases, with 11 bases between them. The CDR3 runs to 13 residues. CDR1 is LNHDA, CDR2 SQIVND, per germline (reference sequence). This CDR3 is CASSIGQAHEQYF. Here the CDR3 DNA reads TGTGCCAGTAGTATTGGGCAAGCCCACGAGCAGTACTTC.

Only one count was recorded for this clone. The chain carries TRBV7-2 and TRBJ2-3; weak D call: TRBD2 (5 bases). The CDR3 sequence is 12 residues long. Germline-derived CDR1 and CDR2 are SGHTA and FQGNSA. V lost 5 bases to trimming and J lost 5 bases, with 8 bases between them. CDR3 coding DNA: TGTGCCAGCAGCCCCGGAGGAGATACGCAGTATTTT. It codes for CASSPGGDTQYF. Complete variable domain (other parts from reference TRBV7-2 and TRBJ2-3): GAGVSQSPSNKVTEKGKDVELRCDPISGHTALYWYRQSLGQGLEFLIYFQGNSAPDKSGLPSDRFSAERTGGSVSTLTIQRTQQEDSAVYLCASSPGGDTQYFGPGTRLTVL.

As concerns this clone: At one of its ends the junction is not consistent with the germline gene, which may arise from a read error. The J gene is TRBJ2-5, the V gene TRBV7-3, with D possibly matching TRBD1 (5 bases). The germline V gene has CDR1 SGHTA and CDR2 FQGTGA. The CDR3 totals 14 residues. Here the CDR3 DNA reads TGTGCCAGCAGCCTAACCAGGGACCAAGAGACCCAGTACTTC. Amino acids: CASSLTRDQETQYF.

Many counts were recorded for this clone. The V and J genes are TRBV6-5 and TRBJ2-2; D gene unclear. The CDR3 totals 14 residues. The germline V and J ends were trimmed by 6 bases and 0 bases, with 8 bases remaining between them. Germline CDR1 reads MNHEY; CDR2 reads SVGAGI. CDR3 in DNA: TGTGCCAGCAGATCCGCTACGAACACCGGGGAGCTGTTTTTT. Translated, it gives CASRSATNTGELFF.

The V gene is TRBV7-6, the J gene TRBJ2-7, with D tentatively TRBD1 (7 bases). Germline CDR1 is SGHVS and CDR2 is FNYEAQ. V was shortened by 1 base and J by 0 bases, with 13 bases between the two germline ends. The CDR3 is 16 amino acids. CDR3 loop: CASSLDRQGGSYEQYF. CDR3 bases: TGTGCCAGCAGCTTAGACAGACAGGGAGGCTCCTACGAGCAGTACTTC.

V and J are TRBV6-2 or TRBV6-3 and TRBJ2-1; the match to TRBD1 covers 9 bases. The CDR3 is 14 residues long. Per germline, CDR1 MNHEY and CDR2 SVGEGT. Losses at the gene ends were 5 bases for V and 8 bases for J; bases not matched to a gene: 7. Here the CDR3 DNA reads TGTGCCAGCAGTCGGACAGGGGCGGTCCATGAGCAGTTCTTC. Its translation: CASSRTGAVHEQFF.

This clone was detected only once. V is TRBV5-1 and J is TRBJ2-3; no definite D call. The CDR3 loop spans 14 amino acids. The germline V gene has CDR1 SGHRS and CDR2 YFSETQ. Trimming removed 3 bases at V and 2 bases at J, with 10 bases between. The CDR3 DNA follows: TGCGCCAGCAGCTGGGCCCCCGACACAGATACGCAGTATTTT. Its protein product is CASSWAPDTDTQYF. Combining the CDR3 with reference TRBV5-1 and TRBJ2-3 gives the whole variable domain KAGVTQTPRYLIKTRGQQVTLSCSPISGHRSVSWYQQTPGQGLQFLFEYFSETQRNKGNFPGRFSGRQFSNSRSEMNVSTLELGDSALYLCASSWAPDTDTQYFGPGTRLTVL.

The V gene is TRBV7-3, the J gene TRBJ2-5; D is undetermined. Between the trimmed V and J ends, which lost 1 base and 5 bases, there was a span of 5 bases. Germline V gene data show CDR1 as SGHTA and CDR2 as FQGTGA. The CDR3 sequence is 12 residues long. CDR3 in DNA: TGTGCCAGCAGCTTAAACGGGGAGACCCAGTACTTC. Translated: CASSLNGETQYF.

The chain links TRBV11-3 to TRBJ2-1; no reliable D call. V was pared by 1 base and J by 4 bases, with 8 bases between. Germline lookup yields CDR1 SGHNT and CDR2 YENEEA. This CDR3 region has 14 residues. The CDR3 spells CASSLGPGYNEQFF. For the CDR3, the DNA is TGTGCCAGCAGCTTAGGCCCGGGTTACAATGAGCAGTTCTTC.